These 10 T cell receptor beta chains were all obtained from the same sample, sequenced in a study of blood T cells in healthy people across ages. A J-beta primer mix and a sample-barcoded 5' primer were used in a second PCR of roughly 7 to 12 cycles. MiXCR was run by TCRdb on the 5' RACE reads, yielding one entry per CDR3 protein. In the table there are roughly 800,000 distinct CDR3 sequences, roughly 50% of which are singletons. Sequencing was done on a sample of blood. Every receptor here comes from a young man in good health.

The chain combines TRBV2 with TRBJ2-5, with D possibly being TRBD2 (7 bases). Trimming took 7 bases from V and 1 from J, leaving 16 bases between them. CDR1 and CDR2 (germline): SNHLY, FYNNEI. The CDR3 is 15 amino acids. The DNA for the CDR3 is TGTGCCAGCAAAGGAGGGAGGGGGACCCAAGAGACCCAGTACTTC. This sequence encodes CASKGGRGTQETQYF.

This clonotype was counted only a few times. This rearrangement joins TRBV2 to TRBJ2-4; a possible D gene is TRBD1 (5 bases). The germline gives CDR1 SNHLY, CDR2 FYNNEI. CDR3 length equals 17 residues. V gave up 4 bases and J gave up 1 base, with 17 bases separating them. Written as DNA, the CDR3 is TGTGCCAGCAGTGCTTTGTCTGTAGGGGCGGCCAAAAACATTCAGTACTTC. Residues: CASSALSVGAAKNIQYF.

This CDR3 is CASSFDPRTSGANTGELFF. The CDR3 DNA is TGTGCCAGCAGCTTCGACCCCCGTACTAGCGGGGCGAACACCGGGGAGCTGTTTTTT. This chain joins TRBV11-2 and TRBJ2-2; 10 nucleotides line up with TRBD2. Trimming at V came to 3 bases and at J to 0 bases, leaving 10 bases not matched to a gene. The CDR3 extends over 19 amino acids. Germline V gene lookup returns CDR1 SGHAT and CDR2 FQNNGV.

This chain connects TRBV29-1 to TRBJ1-2; D unclear. Germline V lookup: CDR1 SQVTM, CDR2 ANQGSEA. The CDR3 sequence is 14 residues long. Trimming removed 0 bases at V and 8 bases at J, with 16 bases between. The CDR3 nucleotides are TGCAGCGTTGAAGATCGAACCCGGCGTACGGGCTACACCTTC. Translated: CSVEDRTRRTGYTF.

This clonotype appeared once. The CDR3 coding sequence is TGCAGCGTAATAGGACAGGGGGCTTTTGTCTATGGCTACACCTTC. Its translation: CSVIGQGAFVYGYTF. V usage is TRBV29-1 and J usage is TRBJ1-2, with 11 positions matching TRBD1. The CDR3 sequence is 15 residues long. Per germline, CDR1 SQVTM and CDR2 ANQGSEA. V lost 6 bases, J lost 4 bases, and 10 bases stayed unmatched.

V is TRBV12-3 or TRBV12-4 and J is TRBJ2-5; TRBD2 agrees at 7 bases. This CDR3 region has 15 residues. Losses at the gene ends were 8 bases for V and 4 bases for J; bases not matched to a gene: 13. As DNA, the CDR3 is TGTGCCAGCTTATATTCAGCGGGAAGGGGAGAGACCCAGTACTTC. It translates to CASLYSAGRGETQYF.

V is TRBV7-9 and J is TRBJ2-1; D tentatively fits TRBD1 or TRBD2 (6 bases each). V lost 4 bases and J 15 bases, leaving 16 bases between the germline ends. The length of the CDR3 is 12 residues. The germline CDR1 and CDR2 sequences are SEHNR and FQNEAQ (reference sequence). This chain's CDR3 is CASSSAEGVRFF. CDR3 nucleotides: TGTGCCAGCAGCTCCGCGGAGGGGGTTCGGTTCTTC.

The V gene is TRBV7-9, the J gene TRBJ2-7; D ambiguous. Trimming cost V 4 bases and J 6 bases, with 10 bases left between them. This CDR3 is 12 amino acids long. Germline lookup yields CDR1 SEHNR and CDR2 FQNEAQ (reference sequence). Here the CDR3 reads CASSSKLAEQYF. The CDR3 DNA reads as TGTGCCAGCAGCTCCAAGCTGGCCGAGCAGTACTTC.

This clonotype occurred many times. The V and J genes are TRBV7-9 and TRBJ2-4, with D tentatively TRBD1 (6 bases). Germline V gene lookup returns CDR1 SEHNR and CDR2 FQNEAQ (reference sequence). V lost 1 base, J lost 8 bases, and 12 bases lay in between. CDR3 length: 14 residues. CDR3 in DNA: TGTGCCAGCAGCTTAGGGACAGAAGTCGACATTCAGTACTTC. Protein: CASSLGTEVDIQYF.

The chain carries TRBV7-9 and TRBJ2-1, with 12 bases that match TRBD2. The V gene end was trimmed by 3 bases and the J gene end by 3 bases; junction bases not matched to a gene: 6. The CDR3 extends over 17 amino acids. The germline gives CDR1 SEHNR, CDR2 FQNEAQ (reference sequence). CDR3: CASSLPGLAGYYNEQFF. Written as DNA, the CDR3 is TGTGCCAGCAGCTTGCCCGGACTAGCGGGATACTACAATGAGCAGTTCTTC.